A single TCR beta chain is shown here with its context. This clonotype appeared a few times. The antigen this receptor binds is unknown. No base quality information exists; no much larger clone differs at one position. RNA was isolated from bulk, unsorted tissue, and RNA quality was assessed with a NanoDrop ND-1000 and an Agilent 2100. All donors had newly diagnosed lung cancer, had not received prior chemotherapy, and were admitted for thoracic surgery in China between August and November 2014. Patients who had received previous radiotherapy or chemotherapy, or who had another concurrent cancer, were excluded from the study. Pieces of surgical tissue measuring roughly 1-2.2 cm3 were kept in RNAlater solution and held at -80 degrees C until needed. Reading the germline V gene gives CDR1 MDHEN and CDR2 SYDVKM. Measured from the cysteine to the phenylalanine, the CDR3 is 14 residues long. Only the CDR3 DNA is retained, 42 bases long and in frame from the first base. Trimmed from V: 8 bases; trimmed from J: 5 bases; junction bases lacking a gene match: 11.

Library construction relied on multiplex PCR. TCRdb names Illumina HiSeq 2500 as the instrument used. TCRbeta libraries were built by three rounds of nested PCR using primers (Table S4), following protocols modified from ARM-PCR. Before sequencing, PCR products of 200-500 bp were excised from the gel and purified with the QIAquick gel extraction kit. Per the authors' processing: Reads were cleaned with Trimmomatic, merged with FLASH into complete CDR3 sequences, and assigned to V(D)J germline segments with MiTCR. VDJtools was used to compute clonal diversity as the inverse Simpson's index. In-frame sequences lacking a premature stop codon were counted as productive reads. The public reads were quality trimmed at Q25 with fastp and then assembled into clones with MiXCR by TCRdb, keeping productive beta chains. Merged by CDR3 protein, the rows form single entries marked with the most common genes and DNA. These V and J calls originate from TCRdb's pipeline instead of the authors' own analysis. The sample includes roughly 65,000 distinct CDR3 sequences, with roughly 60% observed a single time. The top ten constitute 20% to 25% of the sample.

This specimen comes from a study of tumor and adjacent non-tumor tissue in lung cancer (dated by TCRdb to between 2017 and 2018). Study-wide context: Patients with adenocarcinoma (about 12), squamous cell carcinoma (2) and small cell lung cancer (1) were included in the cohort. The 15 enrolled patients, of whom some 10 were men and 5 were women, were aged 31 to 76 years and were diagnosed with TNM stage I to III disease. For each patient, one tumor sample and one normal lung sample were taken, giving around 30 paired specimens that underwent TCRbeta CDR3 sequencing. Bulk TCRbeta repertoires were compared between lung tumor tissue and matched distant non-tumor lung tissue obtained from about 16 lung cancer patients. In total, sequencing yielded over 95 million productive TCRbeta reads, which works out to an average of approximately 4 million reads per sample. Study-level results and caveats: TCR diversity was significantly higher in younger patients, and higher tumor TCR diversity was associated with shorter overall and disease-free survival. The cohort had only roughly 16 patients, and the authors noted that larger samples and more detailed clinical data are needed. In normal lung, the top 100 clones accounted for a significantly larger cumulative share of the repertoire than in tumor tissue. Neither the sequencing platform nor unique molecular identifiers are mentioned in the methods. TCR diversity (inverse Simpson) was significantly higher in tumor than in normal lung tissue (approximately 440 vs 150, P = 0.0075, Mann-Whitney U test). Peripheral blood was not sequenced, so blood TCRbeta repertoires were not examined in the lung cancer patients of the study.

This receptor was identified in a man aged 50 to 59 with non-small cell lung cancer. Recombination joined TRBV28 with TRBJ2-5; 7 central nucleotides agree with TRBD2. The sequenced material came from lung tumor tissue. The CDR3 in this case is CASELGAGVETQYF. DNA sequence: TGTGCCAGCGAGCTTGGGGCGGGGGTCGAGACCCAGTACTTC.